These 21 T cell receptor beta chains originate from one sample sequenced in a study of cytomegalovirus exposure and HLA in healthy donors. The PCR ran on 60 Vbeta and 13 Jbeta primers. Measured with immunoSEQ multiplex PCR; TCRdb has only the in-frame clones, and not every one. The sample lists some 87,000 clones; roughly 60% were seen once. Sequenced: PBMCs. The receptors were sampled from a young woman in good health and CMV-seropositive.

This chain connects TRBV2 to TRBJ1-5, with 7 nucleotides matching TRBD1. This CDR3 region has 15 residues. Trimming cost V 7 bases and J 3 bases; bases outside gene matches: 9. Germline V gene sequence: CDR1 SNHLY, CDR2 FYNNEI. CDR3 in amino acids: CASNSQGTLNQPQHF. CDR3 sequence (DNA): TGTGCCAGCAACTCACAGGGGACTCTCAATCAGCCCCAGCATTTT.

This clone was counted only a few times. The V call is TRBV7-8, the J call TRBJ2-5, with unresolved D. Germline CDR1 is SGHVS and CDR2 is FQNEAQ. The CDR3 extends over 12 amino acids. The V gene lost 5 bases and the J gene lost 7 bases, with 11 bases spanning the gap. DNA for the CDR3: TGTGCCAGCAGCCCAGCGTCGGGGACCCAGTACTTC. Its protein is CASSPASGTQYF.

V is TRBV28 and J is TRBJ1-4, with 9 bases identical to TRBD1. Germline V gene sequence: CDR1 MDHEN, CDR2 SYDVKM. There are 17 residues in the CDR3. The V segment lost 4 bases and the J segment 3 bases; nucleotides outside the gene matches: 9. The CDR3 sequence: CASSSPGQGPSNEKLFF. DNA for the CDR3: TGTGCCAGCAGTTCGCCGGGACAGGGACCTTCTAATGAAAAACTGTTTTTT.

In its sample, this clone was seen a few times. The chain employs TRBV30 and TRBJ2-4; D not resolved. CDR1 and CDR2 from the germline V gene are GTSNPN and SVGIG (reference sequence). The V end was cut by 1 base, the J end by 12 bases, with 13 bases between. CDR3 length: 12 residues. The DNA for the CDR3 is TGTGCCTGGAGTGACCCGGCTCAGGATCAGTACTTC. Its protein is CAWSDPAQDQYF. Together with reference TRBV30 and TRBJ2-4, the CDR3 gives the full variable domain: SQTIHQWPATLVQPVGSPLSLECTVEGTSNPNLYWYRQAAGRGLQLLFYSVGIGQISSEVPQNLSASRPQDRQFILSSKKLLLSDSGFYLCAWSDPAQDQYFGAGTRLSVL.

This clone was recorded a few times. The chain carries TRBV5-8 and TRBJ2-1, with 13 bases identical to TRBD2. This CDR3 has 17 amino acids. CDR1 is SGHTS and CDR2 is YDEGEE in the germline V gene. V trimming: 4 bases; J trimming: 8 bases; junction bases outside the gene matches: 12. CDR3 coding DNA: TGTGCCAGCAGCACCCAACCGGGACTAGCGGGGTTTTATGAGCAGTTCTTC. This gives the protein CASSTQPGLAGFYEQFF.

The chain employs TRBV5-1 and TRBJ2-5, with 9 nucleotides matching TRBD2. V gave up 2 bases and J gave up 2 bases; unmatched junction bases: 4. The germline CDR1 and CDR2 sequences are SGHRS and YFSETQ. The CDR3 is made up of 15 amino acids. CDR3 bases: TGCGCCAGCAGCTTAAGCGGGGGGAGGCAAGAGACCCAGTACTTC. Translated: CASSLSGGRQETQYF. The variable domain in full, completed from reference TRBV5-1 and TRBJ2-5, reads KAGVTQTPRYLIKTRGQQVTLSCSPISGHRSVSWYQQTPGQGLQFLFEYFSETQRNKGNFPGRFSGRQFSNSRSEMNVSTLELGDSALYLCASSLSGGRQETQYFGPGTRLLVL.

The V gene is TRBV6-6, the J gene TRBJ2-7, with D unclear. In germline, CDR1 is MNHNY, CDR2 SVGAGI (reference sequence). V lost 1 base and J lost 2, with 9 bases in between. The CDR3 sequence is 14 residues long. CDR3 sequence reads: CASSYLSGTYEQYF. In DNA form, the CDR3 reads TGTGCCAGCAGTTACTTGTCGGGTACCTACGAGCAGTACTTC.

This chain links TRBV19 with TRBJ2-1, with TRBD2 as a possible D gene (6 bases). The ends were cut back, 7 bases at V and 2 bases at J, with 15 bases in the middle. From germline, CDR1 is LNHDA and CDR2 SQIVND (reference sequence). This CDR3 has 15 residues. The CDR3 sequence is CASNDRDSTYNEQFF. CDR3 nucleotides: TGTGCCAGTAACGACCGGGACTCGACCTACAATGAGCAGTTCTTC.

This clone turned up a few times. V gene TRBV5-6 combines with J gene TRBJ1-1; D uncertain. V was shortened by 2 bases and J by 7 bases, with 9 bases between the two germline ends. This CDR3 is 12 amino acids long. Germline V gene data show CDR1 as SGHDT and CDR2 as YYEEEE. In nucleotides, the CDR3 is TGTGCCAGCAGCTTCAGAGGAAGTGAAGCTTTCTTT. Protein: CASSFRGSEAFF. Filled out from reference TRBV5-6 and TRBJ1-1, the complete variable domain reads DAGVTQSPTHLIKTRGQQVTLRCSPKSGHDTVSWYQQALGQGPQFIFQYYEEEERQRGNFPDRFSGHQFPNYSSELNVNALLLGDSALYLCASSFRGSEAFFGQGTRLTVV.

To note about this clone: Germline is not matched at one junction end, which may reflect a read error. This rearrangement joins TRBV4-2 to TRBJ1-2, with D possibly being TRBD1 (6 bases). The CDR3 extends over 15 amino acids. The germline V gene has CDR1 LGHNA and CDR2 YNFKEQ. This CDR3 is CASSETGSPNYGYPF. CDR3 DNA sequence: TGTGCCAGCAGCGAGACAGGCAGCCCTAACTATGGCTACCCCTTC.

This clone came up a few times. The genes are TRBV7-9 and TRBJ2-5, with 7 nucleotides matching TRBD1. The V gene's germline CDR1 is SEHNR and CDR2 FQNEAQ (reference sequence). CDR3 size: 15 residues. J lost 4 bases, V lost 2 bases, and 7 bases had no gene match. CDR3 in DNA: TGTGCCAGCAGCTTACAGGGGGTGGTAGGAGAGACCCAGTACTTC. This encodes CASSLQGVVGETQYF. The complete variable domain, with remaining parts taken from reference TRBV7-9 and TRBJ2-5, reads DTGVSQNPRHKITKRGQNVTFRCDPISEHNRLYWYRQTLGQGPEFLTYFQNEAQLEKSRLLSDRFSAERPKGSFSTLEIQRTEQGDSAMYLCASSLQGVVGETQYFGPGTRLLVL.

The count of this clone is one. The chain has TRBV9 and TRBJ1-2; 7 bases agree with TRBD1. V lost 4 bases and J lost 8; bases outside the gene matches: 14. Germline V lookup: CDR1 SGDLS, CDR2 YYNGEE. CDR3 length: 15 residues. The CDR3 spells CASSSDRQGMGGYTF. CDR3 nucleotides: TGTGCCAGCAGCTCGGATAGACAGGGAATGGGAGGCTACACCTTC.

The rearrangement joins TRBV5-6 to TRBJ1-1; maybe TRBD1 (6 bases). This CDR3 has 14 amino acids. CDR1 is SGHDT, CDR2 YYEEEE, per germline. Trimming shortened V by 5 bases and J by 3 bases, and 14 bases separated the two germline ends. The CDR3 DNA is TGTGCCAGCAGTCGTACAGGGAGGGACACTGAAGCTTTCTTT. Amino acids: CASSRTGRDTEAFF.

The chain links TRBV14 to TRBJ1-1; no firm D call. Germline CDR1 reads SGHDN; CDR2 reads FVKESK. CDR3 length: 15 residues. V was cut by 0 bases and J by 1 base, with 9 bases left in between. Here the CDR3 DNA reads TGTGCCAGCAGCCAAGAGTACCACACGAACACTGAAGCTTTCTTT. Its protein is CASSQEYHTNTEAFF.

The chain carries TRBV10-3 and TRBJ2-7; tentatively, D is TRBD2 (7 bases). The CDR3 length is 14 residues. Germline loops: CDR1 ENHRY, CDR2 SYGVKD. Trimming removed 2 bases from V and 6 bases from J, with 14 bases in between. The CDR3 region is CAISELLGGAEQYF. In nucleotides, the CDR3 is TGTGCCATCAGTGAGCTCCTTGGGGGGGCCGAGCAGTACTTC.

The CDR3 is CASSGQGADGYTF. In nucleotides, the CDR3 is TGTGCCAGCAGTGGCCAGGGGGCAGATGGCTACACCTTC. The chain is built from TRBV2 and TRBJ1-2, with 8 bases aligning to TRBD1. In germline, CDR1 is SNHLY, CDR2 FYNNEI. The CDR3 contains 13 residues. V lost 4 bases, J lost 6 bases, and 4 bases stayed unmatched.

The CDR3, as DNA: TGTGCCAGTAGGAGGGCCACCGGGGAGCTGTTTTTT. Translated, it gives CASRRATGELFF. The chain links TRBV2 to TRBJ2-2; D perhaps matches TRBD2 (6 bases). There are 12 residues in the CDR3. The ends were cut back, 9 bases at V and 4 bases at J, with 9 bases in the middle. Germline CDR1 SNHLY, CDR2 FYNNEI.

The V call is TRBV4-2, the J call TRBJ1-2; 12 nucleotides line up with TRBD1. Germline CDR1 reads LGHNA; CDR2 reads YNFKEQ. After removal of 2 bases from V and 7 bases from J, the junction contained 11 bases not matched to a gene. The CDR3 has 17 residues. CDR3 in DNA: TGTGCCAGCAGCCAAAATTCGGGACAGGGGGCGATCGGTGGCTACACCTTC. Protein sequence: CASSQNSGQGAIGGYTF.

The chain uses TRBV6-5 and TRBJ1-2; D call uncertain. Germline values: CDR1 MNHEY, CDR2 SVGAGI. V lost 1 base and J lost 8, with 11 bases in between. The CDR3 is 13 residues long. The CDR3 nucleotides read TGTGCCAGCAGTTACTACGCTATCGGGGGCTACACCTTC. Protein product: CASSYYAIGGYTF.

V is TRBV19 and J is TRBJ1-2, with a weak D call TRBD1 (6 bases). Germline values: CDR1 LNHDA, CDR2 SQIVND (reference sequence). With 5 bases removed from V and 1 base from J, the gap between germline ends came to 14 bases. The CDR3 is 15 amino acids. The CDR3 region is CASSVQGLSNYGYTF. The CDR3 DNA sequence: TGTGCCAGTAGTGTACAGGGTCTGAGTAACTATGGCTACACCTTC.

The rearrangement links TRBV6-1 to TRBJ2-5; the match to TRBD2 covers 9 bases. Germline CDR1 reads MNHNS; CDR2 reads SASEGT. J was trimmed by 4 bases and V by 6 bases; bases with no gene match: 9. The CDR3 covers 15 residues. Written as DNA, the CDR3 is TGTGCCAGCAGCGCCCTCGGAGCGGGGGGAGAGACCCAGTACTTC. As protein: CASSALGAGGETQYF.